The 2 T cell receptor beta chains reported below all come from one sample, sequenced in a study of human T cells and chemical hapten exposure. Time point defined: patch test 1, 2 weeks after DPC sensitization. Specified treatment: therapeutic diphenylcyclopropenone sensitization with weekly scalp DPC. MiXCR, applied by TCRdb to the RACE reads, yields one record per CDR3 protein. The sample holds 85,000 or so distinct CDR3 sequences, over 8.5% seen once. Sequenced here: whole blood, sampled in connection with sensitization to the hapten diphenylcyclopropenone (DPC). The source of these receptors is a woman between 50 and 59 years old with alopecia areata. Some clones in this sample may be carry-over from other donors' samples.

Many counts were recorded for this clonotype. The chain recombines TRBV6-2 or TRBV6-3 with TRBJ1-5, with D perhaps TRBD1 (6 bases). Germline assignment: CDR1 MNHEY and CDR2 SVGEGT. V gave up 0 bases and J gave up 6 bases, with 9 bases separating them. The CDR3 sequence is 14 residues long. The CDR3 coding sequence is TGTGCCAGCAGTTACTCGGCAGGGGCTCAGCCCCAGCATTTT. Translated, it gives CASSYSAGAQPQHF.

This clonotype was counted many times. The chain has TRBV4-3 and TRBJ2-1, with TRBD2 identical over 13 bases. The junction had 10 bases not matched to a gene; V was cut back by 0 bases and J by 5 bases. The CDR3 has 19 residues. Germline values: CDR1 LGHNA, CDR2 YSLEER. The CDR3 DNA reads TGCGCCAGCAGCCAAGATACTAGCGGGGGGGCCGGGACCCACAATGAGCAGTTCTTC. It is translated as CASSQDTSGGAGTHNEQFF.